Below, 23 T cell receptor beta chains from the same sample are listed, as sequenced in a study of beta chain features in type 1 diabetes. Isolated RNA was reverse transcribed in full, so expressed TCRB transcripts were sequenced. This table comes from immunoSEQ multiplex PCR, and its TCRdb copy is limited to in-frame clones, with some not included. The sample carries under 300,000 clones, 7.5% to 9.5% recorded once. Specimen: central memory CD4+ T cells from blood. The receptors were gathered from a young woman in good health.

In its sample, this clone was seen a few times. The chain employs TRBV25-1 and TRBJ2-7, with D hard to call. The germline V and J ends were trimmed by 7 bases and 2 bases, with 15 bases remaining between them. The CDR3 totals 14 residues. Germline V lookup: CDR1 MGHDK, CDR2 SYGVNS. CDR3 sequence reads: CASIGSTFAYEQYF. Here the CDR3 DNA reads TGTGCCAGCATAGGAAGTACATTCGCCTACGAGCAGTACTTC.

J is TRBJ1-2 and V is TRBV5-4, with D unclear. There are 11 residues in the CDR3. CDR1 and CDR2 (germline): SGHNT, YYREEE (reference sequence). V was trimmed by 2 bases and J by 8 bases, leaving 7 bases between them. The CDR3 sequence is CASSFRQGYTF. In nucleotides, the CDR3 is TGTGCCAGCAGCTTTCGGCAGGGCTACACCTTC.

This clone was counted a few times. CDR3 in DNA: TGCGCCAGCAGCTGGACTAGCGGGGCAACCGGGGAGCTGTTTTTT. Amino acid sequence: CASSWTSGATGELFF. The rearrangement uses TRBV5-1 and TRBJ2-2; 12 nucleotides agree with TRBD2. The CDR3 runs to 15 residues. CDR1 is SGHRS and CDR2 is YFSETQ in the germline V gene. J gave up 5 bases and V 3 bases, and 2 bases lay outside the gene matches.

This clone showed up just a few times. As DNA, the CDR3 is TGTGCCAGCAGCTTGCCCGGGAACAAACCCCTCCACTTT. Its translation: CASSLPGNKPLHF. V usage is TRBV7-2 and J usage is TRBJ1-6; no reliable D call. The CDR3 totals 13 residues. V dropped 3 bases and J dropped 12 bases, with 12 bases sitting between them. Looked up from germline, CDR1 is SGHTA and CDR2 is FQGNSA.

CDR3 sequence (DNA): TGTGCCAGCAGCCCCACAGGGAGCTCCTACAATGAGCAGTTCTTC. Translation gives CASSPTGSSYNEQFF. The chain combines TRBV28 with TRBJ2-1; TRBD1 might be the D (6 bases). The V gene lost 6 bases and the J gene lost 0 bases, with 12 bases spanning the gap. The CDR3 has 15 residues. Germline CDR1 MDHEN, CDR2 SYDVKM.

This clone has ten or more counts. The chain joins TRBV5-4 to TRBJ1-2; TRBD1 matches 11 bases. V was pared by 0 bases and J by 5 bases, with 6 bases of the junction left unmatched. CDR1 is SGHNT, CDR2 YYREEE, per germline (reference sequence). CDR3 size: 16 residues. The CDR3 coding sequence is TGTGCCAGCAGCTTGGCCTGGGGACAGGGGGGGTATGGCTACACCTTC. Its protein product is CASSLAWGQGGYGYTF. Complete variable domain (other parts from reference TRBV5-4 and TRBJ1-2): ETGVTQSPTHLIKTRGQQVTLRCSSQSGHNTVSWYQQALGQGPQFIFQYYREEENGRGNFPPRFSGLQFPNYSSELNVNALELDDSALYLCASSLAWGQGGYGYTFGSGTRLTVV.

The CDR3 sequence: CASATGGGSVTQYF. CDR3 bases: TGCGCCAGCGCGACAGGGGGAGGTTCGGTGACCCAGTACTTC. The rearrangement uses TRBV4-3 and TRBJ2-5, with 9 bases identical to TRBD1. In germline, CDR1 is LGHNA, CDR2 YSLEER. This CDR3 comprises 14 residues. Losses at the gene ends were 8 bases for V and 7 bases for J; bases not matched to a gene: 11.

This clone was counted between two and nine times. This chain joins TRBV15 and TRBJ1-5; no firm D call. The CDR3 has 16 amino acids. Trimming left V 5 bases short and J 4 bases short, with 18 bases between. Germline V CDR1 and CDR2: LNHNV, YYDKDF (reference sequence). CDR3 residues: CATSGERGVINQPQHF. CDR3 nucleotide sequence: TGTGCCACCAGCGGGGAACGTGGAGTCATTAATCAGCCCCAGCATTTT.

The table lists this clone with a few counts. The genes are TRBV7-2 and TRBJ2-2; D is unclear. The CDR3 contains 12 residues. CDR1 and CDR2 (germline): SGHTA, FQGNSA. Trimming pared 4 bases from V and 8 bases from J, leaving 8 bases between. In DNA, the CDR3 is TGTGCCAGCAGCTCCCTCTTTGGGGAGCTGTTTTTT. Translating gives CASSSLFGELFF.

In regard to this clone: At the DNA level, this CDR3 is encoded by other sequences in the same sample as well. V and J are TRBV5-1 and TRBJ2-3; D remains unclear. V was pared by 4 bases and J by 0 bases, with 3 bases between. CDR3 length: 12 amino acids. Germline V gene sequence: CDR1 SGHRS, CDR2 YFSETQ. CDR3 sequence reads: CASSLSTDTQYF. CDR3 coding DNA: TGCGCCAGCAGCCTCAGCACAGATACGCAGTATTTT. Using reference TRBV5-1 and TRBJ2-3 for the parts outside the CDR3, the full variable domain is KAGVTQTPRYLIKTRGQQVTLSCSPISGHRSVSWYQQTPGQGLQFLFEYFSETQRNKGNFPGRFSGRQFSNSRSEMNVSTLELGDSALYLCASSLSTDTQYFGPGTRLTVL.

In its sample, this clone was seen a few times. The genes are TRBV14 and TRBJ2-2; weak D call: TRBD1 (6 bases). Germline CDR1 reads SGHDN; CDR2 reads FVKESK. Between the trimmed V and J ends, which lost 4 bases and 5 bases, there was a span of 8 bases. The CDR3 has 13 amino acids. CDR3 bases: TGTGCCAGCAGCCTCAGGGGAACCGGGGAGCTGTTTTTT. It yields the protein CASSLRGTGELFF.

The DNA for the CDR3 is TGCAGCGTGCAGGGACAGTTTTCTGAAGCTTTCTTT. Amino acids: CSVQGQFSEAFF. The V call is TRBV29-1, the J call TRBJ1-1; TRBD1 aligns across 7 bases. The CDR3 length is 12 residues. Trimming cost V 6 bases and J 6 bases; bases outside gene matches: 7. Per the germline V gene, CDR1 is SQVTM and CDR2 is ANQGSEA.

This clone was found a few times. Other DNA sequences in this specimen translate into the identical CDR3. The chain joins TRBV4-3 to TRBJ1-4; possible D gene TRBD1, 5 bases. Per the germline V gene, CDR1 is LGHNA and CDR2 is YSLEER. V gave up 1 base and J gave up 8 bases, with 11 bases separating them. The CDR3 is made up of 14 amino acids. The CDR3 sequence is CASSQGGVGEKLFF. CDR3 nucleotide sequence: TGCGCCAGCAGCCAAGGAGGGGTAGGCGAAAAACTGTTTTTT.

A few counts support this clone. J is TRBJ2-7 and V is TRBV30; TRBD1 matches 8 bases. The J segment lost 6 bases and the V segment lost 2 bases, leaving 6 bases of the junction unmatched. Germline CDR1 and CDR2: GTSNPN and SVGIG (reference sequence). The CDR3 contains 13 residues. The CDR3 DNA sequence: TGTGCCTGGAGTAGACAGGGGTTGGGCGAGCAGTACTTC. Translating it yields CAWSRQGLGEQYF.

This clone was counted only a few times. The V gene is TRBV7-2, the J gene TRBJ2-1; either TRBD1 or TRBD2 may fit D (7 bases each). The CDR3 loop spans 15 amino acids. CDR1 and CDR2 (germline): SGHTA, FQGNSA. Trimming cost V 5 bases and J 2 bases, with 13 bases left between them. In DNA form, the CDR3 reads TGTGCCAGCAGCCCCCAGGGGGGGGCCTACAATGAGCAGTTCTTC. Protein: CASSPQGGAYNEQFF.

The chain recombines TRBV5-1 with TRBJ2-5; TRBD1 is a possible D gene (5 bases). The V end lost 4 bases, the J end lost 1 base, and 14 bases lay between the germline ends. The CDR3 spans 15 residues. CDR1 is SGHRS and CDR2 is YFSETQ in the germline V gene. The chain's CDR3 is CASSTQTDLQETQYF. CDR3 DNA sequence: TGCGCCAGCAGCACCCAGACAGACCTCCAAGAGACCCAGTACTTC.

The table lists this clone with a few counts. This sequence joins TRBV19 and TRBJ1-2; tentative D call: TRBD1 (5 bases). Trimming shortened V by 5 bases and J by 5 bases, and 12 bases separated the two germline ends. The germline V gene encodes CDR1 LNHDA and CDR2 SQIVND (reference sequence). The CDR3 totals 13 residues. The CDR3 region has the DNA TGTGCCAGTAGTTCAAGGGACCGTTATGGCTACACCTTC. Amino acids: CASSSRDRYGYTF. Looking up the rest from reference TRBV19 and TRBJ1-2 gives the full variable domain: DGGITQSPKYLFRKEGQNVTLSCEQNLNHDAMYWYRQDPGQGLRLIYYSQIVNDFQKGDIAEGYSVSREKKESFPLTVTSAQKNPTAFYLCASSSRDRYGYTFGSGTRLTVV.

The sample holds a few counts of this clone. The rearrangement links TRBV4-3 to TRBJ2-2, with 12 bases fitting TRBD2. Looked up from germline, CDR1 is LGHNA and CDR2 is YSLEER. This CDR3 contains 16 residues. V lost 3 bases, J lost 2 bases, and 1 base stayed unmatched. As DNA, the CDR3 is TGCGCCAGCAGCCAGGGACTAGCGGGTAACACCGGGGAGCTGTTTTTT. It is translated as CASSQGLAGNTGELFF.

This clone was found a few times. The chain is built from TRBV2 and TRBJ1-2; D is unclear. The CDR3 sequence is 13 residues long. CDR1 is SNHLY and CDR2 is FYNNEI in the germline V gene. The V and J ends lost 2 bases and 7 bases respectively, with 11 bases between them. The DNA for the CDR3 is TGTGCCAGCAGTGAAATTTGGGGTAGTGGCTACACCTTC. The encoded protein is CASSEIWGSGYTF.

The gene calls are TRBV7-9 and TRBJ2-2; D is ambiguous. The CDR3 is made up of 12 amino acids. Trimming removed 6 bases at V and 6 bases at J, with 8 bases between. Germline-derived CDR1 and CDR2 are SEHNR and FQNEAQ (reference sequence). The CDR3 region has the DNA TGTGCCAGCAGGTGGGGTTCCGGGGAGCTGTTTTTT. This translates into CASRWGSGELFF.

This clone was seen more than once but under ten times. V and J are TRBV7-2 and TRBJ2-1; D gene uncertain. Germline values: CDR1 SGHTA, CDR2 FQGNSA. The V end lost 5 bases, the J end lost 5 bases, and 10 bases lay between the germline ends. The CDR3 spans 13 residues. The CDR3 loop reads CASSTPANNEQFF. The CDR3 DNA follows: TGTGCCAGCAGCACACCAGCAAACAATGAGCAGTTCTTC.

This clone was detected a few times. The CDR3 here is CASSHLRGSANTEAFF. The CDR3 nucleotides are TGCGCCAGCAGTCACCTTCGAGGTTCCGCGAACACTGAAGCTTTCTTT. The chain uses TRBV4-1 and TRBJ1-1; D unclear. Germline V lookup: CDR1 MGHRA, CDR2 YSYEKL. The length of the CDR3 is 16 residues. Trimming cost V 6 bases and J 1 base, with 18 bases left between them.

This clone appeared many times. The chain recombines TRBV19 with TRBJ2-1; 8 nucleotides align to TRBD1. The germline gives CDR1 LNHDA, CDR2 SQIVND (reference sequence). The CDR3 runs to 15 residues. V was pared by 3 bases and J by 3 bases, with 4 bases of the junction left unmatched. The CDR3 reads CASSIKGTGYNEQFF. CDR3 in DNA: TGTGCCAGTAGTATTAAAGGGACAGGCTACAATGAGCAGTTCTTC.